This is a list of T cell receptor beta chains from one sample in a study of T cell responses to AZD1222 COVID-19 vaccine. Produced via immunoSEQ multiplex PCR; TCRdb's table is partial and in-frame only. The data hold some 150,000 clones, with roughly nine tenths observed a single time. This specimen consisted of peripheral blood, obtained after recovery from COVID-19. The receptors shown here come from an adult who had recovered from COVID-19. CDR3s include the opening cysteine and the closing phenylalanine or tryptophan. The D gene is left open where the match is weak. Expanded clones are given a class, and other clones once, few, many or no size at all.

abundance: once
d_gene: NA
v_gene: TRBV29-1
j_gene: TRBJ1-1
CDR3nt: TGCAGCGTTGATCCGGGGAACACTGAAGCTTTCTTT
CDR3aa: CSVDPGNTEAFF

abundance: NA
d_gene: NA
v_gene: TRBV5-1
j_gene: TRBJ1-6
CDR3nt: TGCGCCAGCAGCTTGGCCGGAGACAGAGATTCACCCCTCCACTTT
CDR3aa: CASSLAGDRDSPLHF

abundance: NA
d_gene: NA
v_gene: TRBV4-1
j_gene: TRBJ1-2
CDR3nt: TGCGCCAGCAGCCAAATTCCGCTCCAGGGTTATGGCTACACCTTC
CDR3aa: CASSQIPLQGYGYTF

abundance: NA
d_gene: NA
v_gene: TRBV9
j_gene: TRBJ1-4
CDR3nt: TGTGCCAGCAGCGTGACAGGCGCTAATGAAAAGCTGTTTTTT
CDR3aa: CASSVTGANEKLFF

abundance: NA
d_gene: NA
v_gene: TRBV5-1
j_gene: TRBJ1-6
CDR3nt: TGCGCCAGCAGCTTCGAGGGCTCACCCCTCCACTTT
CDR3aa: CASSFEGSPLHF

abundance: NA
d_gene: TRBD1
v_gene: TRBV28
j_gene: TRBJ2-5
CDR3nt: TGTGCCAGCAGTGAGCCGGGACAGGGTTGGAAAAAGACCCAGTACTTC
CDR3aa: CASSEPGQGWKKTQYF

abundance: NA
d_gene: NA
v_gene: TRBV28
j_gene: TRBJ2-7
CDR3nt: TGTGCCAGCAGTTTACATCTGCAGGCTGAGCAGTACTTC
CDR3aa: CASSLHLQAEQYF

abundance: NA
d_gene: NA
v_gene: TRBV3-1/TRBV3-2
j_gene: TRBJ2-7
CDR3nt: TGTGCCAGCAGCCAAGGTGCCGGGAAAAGGCAGTACTTC
CDR3aa: CASSQGAGKRQYF

abundance: NA
d_gene: NA
v_gene: TRBV6-5
j_gene: TRBJ2-7
CDR3nt: TGTGCCAGCAGCTACTTTGGGTCCTACGAGCAGTACTTC
CDR3aa: CASSYFGSYEQYF

abundance: NA
d_gene: NA
v_gene: TRBV18
j_gene: TRBJ1-1
CDR3nt: TGTGCCAGCTCACCAAAGGACATCCAATCGGGCACTGAAGCTTTCTTT
CDR3aa: CASSPKDIQSGTEAFF

abundance: few
d_gene: TRBD1
v_gene: TRBV18
j_gene: TRBJ2-7
CDR3nt: TGTGCCAGCTCACAGGGGGCTAGCTACGAGCAGTACTTC
CDR3aa: CASSQGASYEQYF

abundance: NA
d_gene: TRBD1
v_gene: TRBV7-9
j_gene: TRBJ2-2
CDR3nt: TGTGCCAGCAGCTTTGCCCCGGGACAGGGTTCAAGGACCGGGGAGCTGTTTTTT
CDR3aa: CASSFAPGQGSRTGELFF

abundance: few
d_gene: NA
v_gene: TRBV29-1
j_gene: TRBJ1-1
CDR3nt: TGCAGCGTTGTGAGTCGGGGGGCTGTGGACACTGAAGCTTTCTTT
CDR3aa: CSVVSRGAVDTEAFF

abundance: NA
d_gene: NA
v_gene: TRBV10-3
j_gene: TRBJ2-5
CDR3nt: TGTGCCATCAGTGAGGAAGGAGTGGGATTTTACTTC
CDR3aa: CAISEEGVGFYF

abundance: NA
d_gene: TRBD1
v_gene: TRBV4-2
j_gene: TRBJ1-3
CDR3nt: TGTGCCAGCAGCCAAGACCCGACAGGGGGCTCTGGAAACACCATATATTTT
CDR3aa: CASSQDPTGGSGNTIYF

abundance: once
d_gene: NA
v_gene: TRBV10-1
j_gene: TRBJ1-1
CDR3nt: TGCGCCAGCAGTCAGCCGGGCACTGAAGCTTTCTTT
CDR3aa: CASSQPGTEAFF

abundance: NA
d_gene: NA
v_gene: TRBV2
j_gene: TRBJ2-1
CDR3nt: TGTGCCAGCAGTGGGCGCCTTCCCTTGGAGCAGTTCTTC
CDR3aa: CASSGRLPLEQFF

abundance: NA
d_gene: NA
v_gene: TRBV28
j_gene: TRBJ1-1
CDR3nt: TGTGCCAGCAGTTCCTCCATGAACACTGAAGCTTTCTTT
CDR3aa: CASSSSMNTEAFF

abundance: NA
d_gene: TRBD1
v_gene: TRBV5-4
j_gene: TRBJ1-1
CDR3nt: TGTGCCAGCAGCTTTCCGGGACAGCAACCTAACACTGAAGCTTTCTTT
CDR3aa: CASSFPGQQPNTEAFF

abundance: NA
d_gene: TRBD2
v_gene: TRBV5-6
j_gene: TRBJ2-1
CDR3nt: TGTGCCAGCAGCCGGGGGGAGTTGAGGCGGGAGGTAGACAATGAGCAGTTCTTC
CDR3aa: CASSRGELRREVDNEQFF

abundance: NA
d_gene: NA
v_gene: TRBV9
j_gene: TRBJ1-3
CDR3nt: TGTGCCAGCAGCGTAGGGCCCGCCGGCTCTGGAAACACCATATATTTT
CDR3aa: CASSVGPAGSGNTIYF

abundance: NA
d_gene: NA
v_gene: TRBV28
j_gene: TRBJ1-6
CDR3nt: TGTGCCAGCACTATCGCACAGGGTATCACAAATTCACCCCTCCACTTT
CDR3aa: CASTIAQGITNSPLHF